The clone carrying this T cell receptor beta chain was counted a few times. TCRdb analysed the 5' RACE reads with MiXCR anew, one entry per CDR3 protein. Seen here are roughly 150,000 distinct CDR3 sequences, under 35% observed once, and the top ten hold around 6%. The data stem from a study of CD8 T cells in ankylosing spondylitis. After removal of 6 bases from V and 4 bases from J, the junction contained 5 bases not matched to a gene. CDR3 size: 13 residues. Material: synovial fluid, either unsorted or a sorted T cell fraction (not recorded which). This receptor was obtained from a male donor with ankylosing spondylitis. V is TRBV12-3 or TRBV12-4 and J is TRBJ2-7; the match to TRBD1 covers 8 bases. The CDR3, as DNA: TGTGCCAGCAGGCCACGGACAGGGTACGAGCAGTACTTC. Encoded protein: CASRPRTGYEQYF.